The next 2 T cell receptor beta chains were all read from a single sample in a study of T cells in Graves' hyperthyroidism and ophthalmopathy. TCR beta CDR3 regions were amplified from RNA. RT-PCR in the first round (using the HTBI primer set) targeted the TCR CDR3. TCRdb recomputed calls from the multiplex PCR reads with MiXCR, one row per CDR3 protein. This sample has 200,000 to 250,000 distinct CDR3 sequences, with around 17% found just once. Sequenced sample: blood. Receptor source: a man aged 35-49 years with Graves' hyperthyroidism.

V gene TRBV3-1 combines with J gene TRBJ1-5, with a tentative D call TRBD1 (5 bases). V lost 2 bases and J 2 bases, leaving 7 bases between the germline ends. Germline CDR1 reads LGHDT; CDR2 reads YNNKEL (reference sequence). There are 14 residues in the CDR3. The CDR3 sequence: CASSQSGGNQPQHF. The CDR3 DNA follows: TGTGCCAGCAGCCAATCGGGGGGCAATCAGCCCCAGCATTTT. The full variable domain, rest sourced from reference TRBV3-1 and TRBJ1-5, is DTAVSQTPKYLVTQMGNDKSIKCEQNLGHDTMYWYKQDSKKFLKIMFSYNNKELIINETVPNRFSPKSPDKAHLNLHINSLELGDSAVYFCASSQSGGNQPQHFGDGTRLSIL.

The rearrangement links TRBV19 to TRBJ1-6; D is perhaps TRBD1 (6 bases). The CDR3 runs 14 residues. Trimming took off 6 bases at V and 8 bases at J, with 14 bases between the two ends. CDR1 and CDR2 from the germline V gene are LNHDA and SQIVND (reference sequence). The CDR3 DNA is TGTGCCAGTAGCACTTTTGGGGGCTATTCACCCCTCCACTTT. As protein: CASSTFGGYSPLHF.